This T cell receptor beta chain is from a study of blood T cell repertoires in COVID-19. Study information: Some COVID-19 samples were acute and others convalescent; all came from the United States, Italy and Spain. In each case, the material was cDNA or gDNA derived from T cells, B-cell-depleted T cells, or PBMCs.

In the original workflow: Reference gene primer amplification yielded estimated nucleated cell counts. TCRdb's copy holds only in-frame clones and misses some; the assay was immunoSEQ multiplex PCR. Clone size and the V and J calls come from that table; the DNA yielded D and trimming. The sample includes 200,000 or so clones, around nine tenths of them seen just once. Germline CDR1 reads SGHAT; CDR2 reads FQNNGV. The CDR3 runs to 14 residues. V was cut by 1 base and J by 5 bases, with 11 bases left in between. The sample was peripheral blood. The clonotype comes from a woman aged 60-75 years with acute or convalescent COVID-19. This chain links TRBV11-2 with TRBJ2-5; unclear D gene. The CDR3 spells CASSLAGFGETQYF. The CDR3 nucleotides are TGTGCCAGCAGCTTAGCCGGGTTTGGGGAGACCCAGTACTTC.